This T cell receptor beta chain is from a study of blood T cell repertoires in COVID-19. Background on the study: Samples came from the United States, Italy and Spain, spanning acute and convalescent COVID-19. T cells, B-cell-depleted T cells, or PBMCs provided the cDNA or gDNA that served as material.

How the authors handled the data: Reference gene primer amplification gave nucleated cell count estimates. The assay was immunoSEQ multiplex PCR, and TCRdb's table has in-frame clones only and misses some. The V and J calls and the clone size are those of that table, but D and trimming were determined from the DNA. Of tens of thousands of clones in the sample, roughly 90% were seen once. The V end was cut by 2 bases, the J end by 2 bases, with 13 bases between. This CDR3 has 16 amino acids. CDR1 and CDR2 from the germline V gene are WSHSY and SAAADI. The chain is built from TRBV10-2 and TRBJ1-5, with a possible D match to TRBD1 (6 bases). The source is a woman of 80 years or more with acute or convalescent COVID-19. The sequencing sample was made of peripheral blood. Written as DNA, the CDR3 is TGCGCCAGCAGTGAGGTAGCAGGGGTAGGCAATCAGCCCCAGCATTTT. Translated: CASSEVAGVGNQPQHF.